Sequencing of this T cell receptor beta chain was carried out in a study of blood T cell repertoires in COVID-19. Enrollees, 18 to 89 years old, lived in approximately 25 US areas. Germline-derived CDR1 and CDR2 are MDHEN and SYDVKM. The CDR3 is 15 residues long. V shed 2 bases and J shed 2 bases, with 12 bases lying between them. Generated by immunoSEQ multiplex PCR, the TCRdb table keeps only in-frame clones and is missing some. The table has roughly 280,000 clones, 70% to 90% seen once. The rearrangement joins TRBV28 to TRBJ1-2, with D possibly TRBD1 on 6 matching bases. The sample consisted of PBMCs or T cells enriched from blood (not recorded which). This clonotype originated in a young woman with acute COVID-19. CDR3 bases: TGTGCCAGCAGTTTAGGGCAGGGGTACAACTATGGCTACACCTTC. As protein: CASSLGQGYNYGYTF.